The T cell receptor beta chain under discussion was sequenced for a study of T cell clonality in common variable immunodeficiency. Notes on the study in general: In common variable immunodeficiency, TCR beta chains reportedly carried fewer deletions and N-nucleotide insertions.

Profiled with immunoSEQ multiplex PCR; TCRdb holds only in-frame clones, not every one. The record shows about 15,000 clones for this sample, with no singletons present. To note about this clone: Its antigen is not identified. The read terminates 3 residues before the CDR3 end, so the remaining end is supplied by the germline J gene.

The CDR3 sequence is 16 residues long. Germline lookup yields CDR1 LNHDA and CDR2 SQIVND (reference sequence). Trimming at V came to 5 bases and at J to 8 bases, leaving 12 bases not matched to a gene. The sequence derives from a human donor with common variable immunodeficiency. Sequencing input: peripheral blood mononuclear cells. The chain employs TRBV19 and TRBJ1-5, with TRBD1 matching 10 bases. The covered CDR3 bases are TGTGCCAGTAGTTACCACACCGGGACAGGGGCCAAGCCC. Protein sequence: CASSYHTGTGAKP. Given in full, the CDR3 is CASSYHTGTGAKPQHF.